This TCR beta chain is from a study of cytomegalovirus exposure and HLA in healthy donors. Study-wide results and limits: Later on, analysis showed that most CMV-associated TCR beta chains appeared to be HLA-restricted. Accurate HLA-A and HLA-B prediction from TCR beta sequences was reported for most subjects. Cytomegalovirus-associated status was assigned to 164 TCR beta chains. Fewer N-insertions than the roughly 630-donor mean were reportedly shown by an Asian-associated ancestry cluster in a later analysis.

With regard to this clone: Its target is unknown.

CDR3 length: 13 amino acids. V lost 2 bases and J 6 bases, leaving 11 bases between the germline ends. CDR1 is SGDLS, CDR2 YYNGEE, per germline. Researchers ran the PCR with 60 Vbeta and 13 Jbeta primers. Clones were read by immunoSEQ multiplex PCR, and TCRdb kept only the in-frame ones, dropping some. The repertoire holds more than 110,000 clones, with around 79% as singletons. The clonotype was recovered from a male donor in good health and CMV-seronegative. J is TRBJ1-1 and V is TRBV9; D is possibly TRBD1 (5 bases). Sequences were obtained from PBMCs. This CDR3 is CASSVDSRSEAFF. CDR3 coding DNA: TGTGCCAGCAGCGTCGACAGCCGATCTGAAGCTTTCTTT.